The next 29 T cell receptor beta chains were all read from a single sample in a study of monozygotic twins with inflammatory bowel disease. Following a re-call of the 5' RACE reads, TCRdb has one entry per CDR3 protein and lacks DNA. Its table records approximately 380,000 distinct CDR3 sequences. Sample: blood. These receptors all stem from a human donor with ulcerative colitis or Crohn's disease, or a healthy co-twin of an affected twin (not recorded which).

This chain joins TRBV30 and TRBJ2-6. The CDR3 sequence is 15 residues long. Germline CDR1 and CDR2: GTSNPN and SVGIG (reference sequence). CDR3 in amino acids: CAWSVHLSGANVLTF.

The chain couples TRBV20-1 to TRBJ1-4; TCRdb calls TRBD1, which cannot be checked without DNA. Germline V gene sequence: CDR1 DFQATT, CDR2 SNEGSKA (reference sequence). CDR3 size: 17 residues. CDR3 sequence reads: CSAPSRRGRRTNEKLFF.

This rearrangement joins TRBV5-1 to TRBJ2-7; TCRdb designates TRBD2, a call that cannot be tested without DNA. The germline CDR1 and CDR2 sequences are SGHRS and YFSETQ. This CDR3 is built from 14 residues. The CDR3 region is CASSSPQSGYEQYF.

V and J are TRBV6-2 or TRBV6-3 and TRBJ1-2; no DNA is available, so the TRBD1 call from TCRdb remains unchecked. CDR1 and CDR2 (germline): MNHEY, SVGEGT. CDR3 length: 15 residues. CDR3 sequence reads: CASSPSSPRNYGYTF.

The chain recombines TRBV4-3 with TRBJ1-2; TCRdb's D call, TRBD1, is unchecked because there is no DNA. CDR1 is LGHNA and CDR2 is YSLEER in the germline V gene. The CDR3 is 15 amino acids. The CDR3 reads CASSQVASPPYGYTF.

The chain is built from TRBV7-9 and TRBJ1-2; as DNA is missing, the TRBD1 call by TCRdb cannot be tested. Per the germline V gene, CDR1 is SEHNR and CDR2 is FQNEAQ (reference sequence). The length of the CDR3 is 13 residues. The CDR3 region is CASSLLDRDGYTF.

The V gene is TRBV20-1, the J gene TRBJ1-5. CDR3 size: 13 residues. Per the germline V gene, CDR1 is DFQATT and CDR2 is SNEGSKA (reference sequence). This CDR3 is CSARVSGNQPQHF.

This chain connects TRBV10-3 to TRBJ2-3; the TCRdb D gene call, TRBD2, has no DNA to confirm it. Germline V gives CDR1 ENHRY, CDR2 SYGVKD. This CDR3 has 14 amino acids. Here the CDR3 reads CAISGLGDADTQYF.

CDR3: CASKGTGYNSPLHF. The chain carries TRBV27 and TRBJ1-6; the TRBD1 assignment by TCRdb is unverifiable without DNA. The length of the CDR3 is 14 residues. CDR1 is MNHEY and CDR2 is SMNVEV in the germline V gene (reference sequence).

The chain has TRBV18 and TRBJ2-1. The CDR3 consists of 11 residues. Germline assignment: CDR1 KGHSH and CDR2 LQKENI. CDR3 protein: CAARGYNEQFF. Filled out from reference TRBV18 and TRBJ2-1, the complete variable domain reads NAGVMQNPRHLVRRRGQEARLRCSPMKGHSHVYWYRQLPEEGLKFMVYLQKENIIDESGMPKERFSAEFPKEGPSILRIQQVVRGDSAAYFCAARGYNEQFFGPGTRLTVL.

This chain joins TRBV20-1 and TRBJ2-5. Germline values: CDR1 DFQATT, CDR2 SNEGSKA (reference sequence). The CDR3 has 15 amino acids. This CDR3 is CSASRFGGVQETQYF.

This chain connects TRBV3-1 to TRBJ2-3. CDR1 is LGHDT and CDR2 is YNNKEL in the germline V gene (reference sequence). The CDR3 has 18 amino acids. CDR3 sequence: CASSQDFRRTTSTDTQYF.

The chain employs TRBV6-2 or TRBV6-3 and TRBJ2-2; absent DNA, TCRdb's TRBD1 call cannot be checked. CDR1 MNHEY and CDR2 SVGEGT come from the germline V gene. The CDR3 runs to 14 residues. This CDR3 reads CASSRQGSTGELFF.

This sequence joins TRBV5-1 and TRBJ2-7. There are 15 residues in the CDR3. Per germline, CDR1 SGHRS and CDR2 YFSETQ. The chain's CDR3 is CASSLGIRTYYEQYF.

This rearrangement joins TRBV6-2 or TRBV6-3 to TRBJ1-5; TCRdb names TRBD1, which stays unverified in the absence of DNA. Germline values: CDR1 MNHEY, CDR2 SVGEGT. The CDR3 is 14 residues long. CDR3 sequence: CASSPRGSYQPQHF.

This CDR3 is CASTLEQTGANVLTF. The chain carries TRBV5-6 and TRBJ2-6. CDR1 SGHDT and CDR2 YYEEEE come from the germline V gene. The CDR3 contains 15 residues. Full variable domain (missing parts from reference TRBV5-6 and TRBJ2-6): DAGVTQSPTHLIKTRGQQVTLRCSPKSGHDTVSWYQQALGQGPQFIFQYYEEEERQRGNFPDRFSGHQFPNYSSELNVNALLLGDSALYLCASTLEQTGANVLTFGAGSRLTVL.

The chain has TRBV20-1 and TRBJ2-5; absent DNA, TCRdb's TRBD2 call cannot be checked. Per the germline V gene, CDR1 is DFQATT and CDR2 is SNEGSKA (reference sequence). The CDR3 spans 15 residues. CDR3 in amino acids: CSAREALTPRETQYF.

The chain is built from TRBV5-1 and TRBJ2-5; with no DNA, the TCRdb D assignment of TRBD1 cannot be verified. The length of the CDR3 is 15 residues. The germline V gene has CDR1 SGHRS and CDR2 YFSETQ. The CDR3 sequence is CASSAGPLGGETQYF.

The V gene is TRBV7-2, the J gene TRBJ2-1; checking the TCRdb D call of TRBD1 is not possible without DNA. The germline V gene has CDR1 SGHTA and CDR2 FQGNSA. This CDR3 region has 16 residues. CDR3 in amino acids: CASSLVGGASYNEQFF.

The J gene is TRBJ2-1, the V gene TRBV30; TCRdb indicates TRBD2, and absent DNA this call remains unverified. This CDR3 has 14 residues. Germline V gene data show CDR1 as GTSNPN and CDR2 as SVGIG (reference sequence). CDR3 sequence reads: CAWRGRGGDNEQFF.

The chain joins TRBV7-9 to TRBJ1-4; the D call of TRBD1 rests on TCRdb alone, since no DNA is present to check it. CDR3 length: 15 residues. Germline CDR1 and CDR2: SEHNR and FQNEAQ (reference sequence). The CDR3 protein is CASSPPDRDNEKLFF.

The chain employs TRBV6-4 and TRBJ2-2. CDR3 length: 14 residues. The germline V gene has CDR1 MRHNA and CDR2 SNTAGT. The CDR3 sequence is CASSRELNTGELFF.

CDR3 sequence reads: CASRSGQGFSGELFF. This sequence joins TRBV12-3 or TRBV12-4 and TRBJ2-2; TCRdb gives TRBD1 as the D gene, but with no DNA this cannot be confirmed. The CDR3 contains 15 residues.

The rearrangement uses TRBV7-2 and TRBJ1-2; with no DNA, the TCRdb D assignment of TRBD1 cannot be verified. This CDR3 has 16 residues. Germline V gene data show CDR1 as SGHTA and CDR2 as FQGNSA. CDR3 amino acids: CASSLTDSFAGYGYTF.

V is TRBV24-1 and J is TRBJ2-5; TCRdb picks TRBD1, but there is no DNA to check that call. The germline gives CDR1 KGHDR, CDR2 SFDVKD. The CDR3 extends over 21 amino acids. CDR3 sequence reads: CATSDFSSGTGAARDQETQYF.

The rearrangement joins TRBV3-1 to TRBJ2-1; as DNA is missing, the TRBD2 call by TCRdb cannot be tested. Germline CDR1 and CDR2: LGHDT and YNNKEL (reference sequence). The CDR3 is 17 residues long. The CDR3 is CASSQLTSGGGYNEQFF.

The J gene is TRBJ1-1, the V gene TRBV10-3; no DNA is available, so the TRBD1 call from TCRdb remains unchecked. Germline V CDR1 and CDR2: ENHRY, SYGVKD. This CDR3 spans 16 amino acids. The CDR3 protein is CAISDFLGQGYTEAFF.

This sequence joins TRBV5-1 and TRBJ1-2; the TCRdb call, TRBD1, lacks DNA for checking. The CDR3 length is 18 residues. Germline CDR1 reads SGHRS; CDR2 reads YFSETQ. The chain's CDR3 is CASSLVTDRVSSNYGYTF.

The genes are TRBV18 and TRBJ1-5. This CDR3 has 12 residues. Germline-derived CDR1 and CDR2 are KGHSH and LQKENI. The CDR3 loop reads CASSPYNQPQHF.